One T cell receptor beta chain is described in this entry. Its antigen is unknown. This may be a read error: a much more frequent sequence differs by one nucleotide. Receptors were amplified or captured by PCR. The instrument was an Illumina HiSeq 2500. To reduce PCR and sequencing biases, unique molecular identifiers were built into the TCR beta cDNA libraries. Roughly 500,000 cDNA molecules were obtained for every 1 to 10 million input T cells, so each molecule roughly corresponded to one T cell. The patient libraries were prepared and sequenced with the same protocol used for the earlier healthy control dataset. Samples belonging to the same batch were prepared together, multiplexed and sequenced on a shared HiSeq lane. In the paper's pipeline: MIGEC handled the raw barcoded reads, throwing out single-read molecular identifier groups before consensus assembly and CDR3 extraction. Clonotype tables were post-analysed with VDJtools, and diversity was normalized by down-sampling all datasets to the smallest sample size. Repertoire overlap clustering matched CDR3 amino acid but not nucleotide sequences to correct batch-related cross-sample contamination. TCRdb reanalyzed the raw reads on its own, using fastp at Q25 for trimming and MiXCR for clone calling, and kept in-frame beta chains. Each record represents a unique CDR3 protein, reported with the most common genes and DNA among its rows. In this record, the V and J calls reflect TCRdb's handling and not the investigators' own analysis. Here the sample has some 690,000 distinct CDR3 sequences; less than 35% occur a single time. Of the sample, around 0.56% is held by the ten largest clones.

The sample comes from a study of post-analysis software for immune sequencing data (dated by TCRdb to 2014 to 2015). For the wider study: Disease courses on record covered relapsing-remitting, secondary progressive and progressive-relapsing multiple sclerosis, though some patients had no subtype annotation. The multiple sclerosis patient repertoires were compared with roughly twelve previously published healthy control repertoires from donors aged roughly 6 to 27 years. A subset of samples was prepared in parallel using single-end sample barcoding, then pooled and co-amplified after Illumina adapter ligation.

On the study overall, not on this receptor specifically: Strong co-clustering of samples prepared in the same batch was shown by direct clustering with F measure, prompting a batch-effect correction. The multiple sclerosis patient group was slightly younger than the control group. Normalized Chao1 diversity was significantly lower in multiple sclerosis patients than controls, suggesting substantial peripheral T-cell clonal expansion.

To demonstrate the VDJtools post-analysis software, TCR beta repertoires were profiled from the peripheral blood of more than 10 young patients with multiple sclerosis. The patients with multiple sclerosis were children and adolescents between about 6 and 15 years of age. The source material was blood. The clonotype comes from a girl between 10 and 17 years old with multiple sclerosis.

The DNA sequence reads TGCAGTGCTGGAGAACCCCCGGGTGGCGAGCAGTACTTC. Translation gives CSAGEPPGGEQYF. The chain uses TRBV20-1 and TRBJ2-7; the D gene lacks a confident call. The germline V gene (reference sequence) supplies CDR1 DFQATT and CDR2 SNEGSKA. From its cysteine to its phenylalanine, the CDR3 spans 13 amino acids. The DNA shown is the 39-base CDR3, in frame from base 1.